This T cell receptor beta chain was sequenced during a study of CD8+CD57+ T cells in acquired aplastic anemia. Genomic DNA templated the TCR beta VDJ and CDR3 profiling. Each CDR3 protein is one row after TCRdb ran MiXCR on the reads. In the table there are approximately 200,000 distinct CDR3 sequences, about 59% of which are singletons. Germline-derived CDR1 and CDR2 are SQVTM and ANQGSEA. The CDR3 is made up of 13 amino acids. Trimming cost V 0 bases and J 4 bases, with 9 bases left between them. This TCR was recovered from a human donor in good health. The source material was sorted CD4+, CD8+, or CD8+CD57+ T cells (not recorded which) from PBMCs. The chain recombines TRBV29-1 with TRBJ1-2; D gene ambiguous. CDR3 in DNA: TGCAGCGTTGAAGATGCAAGTGTCTATGGCTACACCTTC. The encoded protein is CSVEDASVYGYTF.